The present entry profiles one T cell receptor beta chain with its context. Looked up from germline, CDR1 is MNHEY and CDR2 is SMNVEV (reference sequence). V was trimmed by 3 bases and J by 8 bases, leaving 13 bases between them. The CDR3 runs to 14 residues. This entry comes from a study of cytomegalovirus exposure and HLA in healthy donors. Assay used: immunoSEQ multiplex PCR; TCRdb lists only in-frame clones, some missing. This table holds 35,000 to 40,000 clones, over 85% found once. Input material: PBMCs. The sequence derives from a man younger than 35 in good health and CMV-seronegative. V gene TRBV27 combines with J gene TRBJ1-4; D call uncertain. The CDR3 loop is CASSFGLSGEKLFF. CDR3 coding DNA: TGTGCCAGCAGTTTTGGGCTGTCGGGGGAAAAACTGTTTTTT.